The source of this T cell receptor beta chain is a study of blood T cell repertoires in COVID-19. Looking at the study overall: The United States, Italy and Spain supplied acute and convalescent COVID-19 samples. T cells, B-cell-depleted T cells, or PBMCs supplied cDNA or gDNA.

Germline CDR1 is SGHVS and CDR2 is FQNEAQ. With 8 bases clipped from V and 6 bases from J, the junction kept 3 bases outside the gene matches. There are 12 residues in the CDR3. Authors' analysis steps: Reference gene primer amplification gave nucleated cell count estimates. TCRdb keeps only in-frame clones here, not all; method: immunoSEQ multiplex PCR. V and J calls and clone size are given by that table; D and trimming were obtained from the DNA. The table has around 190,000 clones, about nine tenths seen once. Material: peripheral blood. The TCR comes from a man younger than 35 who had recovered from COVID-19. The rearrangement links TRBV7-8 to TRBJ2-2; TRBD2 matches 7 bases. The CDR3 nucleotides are TGTGCCAGCGGACTAGAGGCCGGGGAGCTGTTTTTT. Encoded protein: CASGLEAGELFF.